The TCR beta chain under discussion was sequenced for a study of T cell responses to AZD1222 COVID-19 vaccine. Overall study results and limits: Clonal diversity was possibly underestimated; the donors were predominantly white British and more often female. Spike-specific TCR breadth and depth were elevated following two AZD1222 doses.

The data were produced by immunoSEQ multiplex PCR, yet TCRdb's version contains in-frame clones alone and is incomplete. The data show some 140,000 clones, about 93% seen once. CDR3 length equals 14 residues. Germline V gene lookup returns CDR1 SGHTA and CDR2 FQGNSA. V shed 3 bases and J shed 5 bases, with 11 bases lying between them. Concerning this clone: Its antigen is not known.

This receptor was obtained from an adult who received the AZD1222 COVID-19 vaccine. The gene calls are TRBV7-2 and TRBJ2-1; tentatively, D is TRBD2 (6 bases). The source material was peripheral blood, sampled 28 days after the second AZD1222 dose. The CDR3 DNA reads as TGTGCCAGCAGCTTCGGGGGTCAGAACAATGAGCAGTTCTTC. Translation: CASSFGGQNNEQFF. The complete variable domain, with remaining parts taken from reference TRBV7-2 and TRBJ2-1, reads GAGVSQSPSNKVTEKGKDVELRCDPISGHTALYWYRQSLGQGLEFLIYFQGNSAPDKSGLPSDRFSAERTGGSVSTLTIQRTQQEDSAVYLCASSFGGQNNEQFFGPGTRLTVL.